Shown below are 21 T cell receptor beta chains from a single sample sequenced in a study of cytomegalovirus exposure and HLA in healthy donors. The study ran its PCR with 60 Vbeta and 13 Jbeta primers. Assay: immunoSEQ multiplex PCR; the TCRdb copy retains only in-frame clones and omits some. The table includes 200,000 to 300,000 clones, around four fifths detected once. Sequenced sample: PBMCs. Receptor source: a boy younger than 18 in good health and CMV-seronegative.

The chain uses TRBV6-1 and TRBJ2-7; the D gene is possibly TRBD2 (5 bases). CDR1 is MNHNS and CDR2 is SASEGT in the germline V gene. This CDR3 spans 15 amino acids. Trimming cost V 2 bases and J 1 base, with 12 bases left between them. In DNA form, the CDR3 reads TGTGCCAGCAGTGAATACCGGGGAAATTCCTACGAGCAGTACTTC. It codes for CASSEYRGNSYEQYF.

The gene calls are TRBV30 and TRBJ1-5, with D tentatively TRBD1 (5 bases). This CDR3 is built from 15 residues. In germline, CDR1 is GTSNPN, CDR2 SVGIG (reference sequence). Trimming stripped 2 bases from V and 1 base from J, with 12 bases between. The chain's CDR3 is CAWSRGVLSNQPQHF. The CDR3 DNA follows: TGTGCCTGGAGTAGGGGCGTATTGAGCAATCAGCCCCAGCATTTT.

This chain joins TRBV9 and TRBJ2-5, with a tentative D call TRBD2 (6 bases). The CDR3 extends over 13 amino acids. V gave up 3 bases and J gave up 4 bases, with 10 bases separating them. CDR1 and CDR2 from the germline V gene are SGDLS and YYNGEE. CDR3 loop: CASSAEGGETQYF. CDR3 nucleotide sequence: TGTGCCAGCAGCGCGGAGGGAGGAGAGACCCAGTACTTC. The whole variable domain, filled in from reference TRBV9 and TRBJ2-5, reads DSGVTQTPKHLITATGQRVTLRCSPRSGDLSVYWYQQSLDQGLQFLIQYYNGEERAKGNILERFSAQQFPDLHSELNLSSLELGDSALYFCASSAEGGETQYFGPGTRLLVL.

The DNA of the CDR3 is TGTGCCAGCAGCTTCGGAGGGGGCGCAGTTGAGACCCAGTACTTC. Encoded protein: CASSFGGGAVETQYF. The gene calls are TRBV7-9 and TRBJ2-5, with D perhaps TRBD1 (7 bases). V lost 3 bases and J lost 5, with 16 bases in between. Germline-derived CDR1 and CDR2 are SEHNR and FQNEAQ (reference sequence). This CDR3 spans 15 amino acids.

Details on this clone: At one boundary the junction diverges from the germline segment, which might be a read error. This chain uses TRBV7-9 with TRBJ1-2, with 8 bases that match TRBD1. Looked up from germline, CDR1 is SEHNR and CDR2 is FQNEAQ (reference sequence). This CDR3 contains 18 residues. CDR3 protein: CSSSPVKGQVTSNYGYTF. CDR3 sequence (DNA): TGTTCCAGCAGCCCAGTAAAGGGACAGGTAACCAGTAACTATGGCTACACCTTC.

This chain uses TRBV7-9 with TRBJ2-7, with D maybe TRBD1 (7 bases). V was trimmed by 8 bases and J by 3 bases, leaving 17 bases between them. Germline V gene lookup returns CDR1 SEHNR and CDR2 FQNEAQ (reference sequence). This CDR3 comprises 14 residues. Here the CDR3 DNA reads TGTGCCAGCGCGGCAGGGGGGCCCGTCTACGAGCAGTACTTC. Its protein product is CASAAGGPVYEQYF.

The chain is built from TRBV11-3 and TRBJ2-7; TRBD1 agrees at 9 bases. Per germline, CDR1 SGHNT and CDR2 YENEEA. With V trimmed by 3 bases and J by 4 bases, 7 bases remained unmatched. The CDR3 sequence is 15 residues long. The CDR3 DNA is TGTGCCAGCAGCTTCCCGGGACAGGGTGAATACGAGCAGTACTTC. This encodes CASSFPGQGEYEQYF.

This chain links TRBV11-3 with TRBJ2-7; 7 positions match TRBD1. Trimming took 5 bases from V and 0 from J; bases not matched to a gene: 4. CDR1 and CDR2 (germline): SGHNT, YENEEA. This CDR3 has 14 amino acids. CDR3 bases: TGTGCCAGCAGCCTCCGGGACAGCTCCTACGAGCAGTACTTC. Translated: CASSLRDSSYEQYF.

The rearrangement joins TRBV11-2 to TRBJ1-6, with TRBD1 matching 7 bases. Germline loops: CDR1 SGHAT, CDR2 FQNNGV. The CDR3 totals 14 residues. V was pared by 5 bases and J by 7 bases, with 5 bases of the junction left unmatched. CDR3 bases: TGTGCCAGCAGCCCAGGGACAGTCAATTCACCCCTCCACTTT. Its translation is CASSPGTVNSPLHF.

A single count supports this clone. The V and J genes are TRBV29-1 and TRBJ2-5; D gene unclear. The end of the DNA is better explained by TRBJ2-7, so the J call may be wrong. Germline V lookup: CDR1 SQVTM, CDR2 ANQGSEA. This CDR3 is 12 amino acids long. The CDR3 loop is CSVLTLSYEQYF. The CDR3 coding sequence is TGCAGCGTTTTGACTCTTTCCTACGAGCAGTACTTC.

The rearrangement links TRBV11-3 to TRBJ2-7; tentatively, D is TRBD1 (6 bases). With 3 bases removed from V and 3 bases from J, the gap between germline ends came to 9 bases. This CDR3 has 13 amino acids. Per germline, CDR1 SGHNT and CDR2 YENEEA. CDR3 loop: CASSLGQRYEQYF. Here the CDR3 DNA reads TGTGCCAGCAGCTTGGGACAACGCTACGAGCAGTACTTC.

This clone was seen only once. The chain is built from TRBV9 and TRBJ2-1, with D possibly matching TRBD2 (6 bases). Germline CDR1 is SGDLS and CDR2 is YYNGEE. The CDR3 totals 13 residues. V was trimmed by 0 bases and J by 6 bases, leaving 7 bases between them. The CDR3 region has the DNA TGTGCCAGCAGCGTAGCCGGGGGCAATGAGCAGTTCTTC. Its translation: CASSVAGGNEQFF.

V gene TRBV11-3 combines with J gene TRBJ1-4, with D perhaps matching TRBD1 (6 bases). V was clipped by 6 bases and J by 4 bases, with 15 bases between them. This CDR3 has 15 amino acids. CDR1 SGHNT and CDR2 YENEEA come from the germline V gene. The CDR3 here is CASRPYRADNEKLFF. The CDR3 bases are TGTGCCAGCAGGCCTTACAGGGCTGATAATGAAAAACTGTTTTTT. Full variable domain (rest looked up from reference TRBV11-3 and TRBJ1-4): EAGVVQSPRYKIIEKKQPVAFWCNPISGHNTLYWYLQNLGQGPELLIRYENEEAVDDSQLPKDRFSAERLKGVDSTLKIQPAELGDSAVYLCASRPYRADNEKLFFGSGTQLSVL.

This rearrangement joins TRBV27 to TRBJ2-7; a possible D gene is TRBD1 (5 bases). V was shortened by 0 bases and J by 2 bases, with 8 bases between the two germline ends. The CDR3 is 14 residues long. The germline V gene has CDR1 MNHEY and CDR2 SMNVEV (reference sequence). The CDR3 region is CASSLSLRAYEQYF. The CDR3 DNA follows: TGTGCCAGCAGTTTATCTCTCAGGGCCTACGAGCAGTACTTC.

A few counts support this clone. The chain links TRBV19 to TRBJ1-2; TRBD1 matches at 10 bases. The CDR3 covers 14 residues. Trimming removed 5 bases from V and 5 bases from J; junction bases left unmatched: 5. Germline V lookup: CDR1 LNHDA, CDR2 SQIVND (reference sequence). Written as DNA, the CDR3 is TGTGCCAGTAGTCCAGACAGGGGGCGATATGGCTACACCTTC. Translation: CASSPDRGRYGYTF.

Of note for this clone: Compared with germline, one end of the junction differs, possibly owing to a read error. The chain couples TRBV7-9 to TRBJ1-3; 9 bases are a match to TRBD1. This CDR3 spans 15 amino acids. CDR1 and CDR2 from the germline V gene are SEHNR and FQNEAQ (reference sequence). The CDR3 here is CSSSQQGASGNTIYF. The CDR3 region has the DNA TGTTCCAGCAGCCAACAGGGGGCATCGGGAAACACCATATATTTT.

This clone showed up just a few times. V gene TRBV6-5 combines with J gene TRBJ2-2, with D maybe TRBD1 (5 bases). Trimming took off 6 bases at V and 6 bases at J, with 14 bases between the two ends. Germline lookup yields CDR1 MNHEY and CDR2 SVGAGI. This CDR3 has 14 amino acids. The CDR3 nucleotides are TGTGCCAGCAGGAACCAGGGCAGGGCCGGGGAGCTGTTTTTT. This sequence encodes CASRNQGRAGELFF.

The CDR3 reads CASSSGDREAFF. In nucleotides, the CDR3 is TGTGCCAGCAGCTCCGGCGACAGGGAAGCTTTCTTT. The chain uses TRBV5-4 and TRBJ1-1; D is perhaps TRBD1 (6 bases). Germline-derived CDR1 and CDR2 are SGHNT and YYREEE (reference sequence). The CDR3 has 12 residues. The V end lost 3 bases, the J end lost 8 bases, and 11 bases lay between the germline ends.

V gene TRBV5-6 combines with J gene TRBJ2-1; 10 bases agree with TRBD1. CDR1 and CDR2 from the germline V gene are SGHDT and YYEEEE. After removal of 4 bases from V and 7 bases from J, the junction contained 8 bases not matched to a gene. This CDR3 is 15 amino acids long. CDR3 nucleotides: TGTGCCAGCAGCAAGTGGACAGGGGGAACGAATGAGCAGTTCTTC. Its translation is CASSKWTGGTNEQFF.

The chain joins TRBV5-1 to TRBJ1-1, with 12 bases matching TRBD1. The CDR3 covers 14 residues. From germline, CDR1 is SGHRS and CDR2 YFSETQ. V lost 4 bases and J lost 10; bases outside the gene matches: 8. The CDR3 bases are TGCGCCAGCAGCAAAGGGACAGGGGGCGCGGGAGCTTTCTTT. Translation: CASSKGTGGAGAFF.

V and J are TRBV10-3 and TRBJ2-7; TRBD2 matches 15 bases. The CDR3 is made up of 16 amino acids. V trimming: 10 bases; J trimming: 5 bases; junction bases outside the gene matches: 12. Per germline, CDR1 ENHRY and CDR2 SYGVKD. The CDR3 nucleotides read TGTGCCAATGGCCCGGGACTAGCGGGGGGCGTCGACGAGCAGTACTTC. Translation gives CANGPGLAGGVDEQYF.